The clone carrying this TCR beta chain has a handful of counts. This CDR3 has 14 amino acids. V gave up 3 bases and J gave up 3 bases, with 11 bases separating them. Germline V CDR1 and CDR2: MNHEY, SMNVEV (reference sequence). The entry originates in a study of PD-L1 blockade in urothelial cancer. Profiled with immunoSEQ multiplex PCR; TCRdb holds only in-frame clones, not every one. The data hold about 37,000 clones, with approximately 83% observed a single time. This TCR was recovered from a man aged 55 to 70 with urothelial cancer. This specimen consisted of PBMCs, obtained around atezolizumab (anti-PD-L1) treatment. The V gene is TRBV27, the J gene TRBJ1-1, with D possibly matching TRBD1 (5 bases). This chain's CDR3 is CASSFRALDTEAFF. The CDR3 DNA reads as TGTGCCAGCAGTTTCAGGGCTCTGGACACTGAAGCTTTCTTT.